In this sample, the clone carrying this T cell receptor (beta chain) turned up once. In the same sample, other DNA sequences code for this CDR3. Participants had their cohort set by participant-reported clinical history. Germline CDR1 and CDR2: LNHDA and SQIVND (reference sequence). This CDR3 is 14 amino acids long. The ends lost 5 bases at V and 6 bases at J; junction bases unmatched: 5. This specimen belongs to a study of blood T cell repertoires in COVID-19. The assay was immunoSEQ multiplex PCR, and TCRdb's table has in-frame clones only and misses some. This sample has fewer than 350,000 clones, with around 91% found just once.

Sample: PBMCs or T cells enriched from blood (not recorded which). This receptor was identified in a middle-aged woman who had recovered from COVID-19. The chain employs TRBV19 and TRBJ1-5; 9 nucleotides align to TRBD1. CDR3 nucleotide sequence: TGTGCCAGTAGTGAACAGGGGGCCGGTCAGCCCCAGCATTTT. Translation: CASSEQGAGQPQHF.